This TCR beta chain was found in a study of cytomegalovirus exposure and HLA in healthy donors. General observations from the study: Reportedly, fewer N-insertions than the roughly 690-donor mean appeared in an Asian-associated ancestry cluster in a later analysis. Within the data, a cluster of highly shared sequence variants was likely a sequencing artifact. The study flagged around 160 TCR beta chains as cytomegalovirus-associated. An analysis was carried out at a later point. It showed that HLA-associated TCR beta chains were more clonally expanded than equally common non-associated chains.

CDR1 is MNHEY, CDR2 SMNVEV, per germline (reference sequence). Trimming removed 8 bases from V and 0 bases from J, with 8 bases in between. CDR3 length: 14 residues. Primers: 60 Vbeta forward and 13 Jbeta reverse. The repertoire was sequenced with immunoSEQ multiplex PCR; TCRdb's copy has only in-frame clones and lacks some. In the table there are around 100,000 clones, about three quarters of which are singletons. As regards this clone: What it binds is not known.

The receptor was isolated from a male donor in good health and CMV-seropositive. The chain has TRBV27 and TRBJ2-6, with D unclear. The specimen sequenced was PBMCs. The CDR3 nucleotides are TGTGCCAGCTGTCGCGGCTCTGGGGCCAACGTCCTGACTTTC. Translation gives CASCRGSGANVLTF.